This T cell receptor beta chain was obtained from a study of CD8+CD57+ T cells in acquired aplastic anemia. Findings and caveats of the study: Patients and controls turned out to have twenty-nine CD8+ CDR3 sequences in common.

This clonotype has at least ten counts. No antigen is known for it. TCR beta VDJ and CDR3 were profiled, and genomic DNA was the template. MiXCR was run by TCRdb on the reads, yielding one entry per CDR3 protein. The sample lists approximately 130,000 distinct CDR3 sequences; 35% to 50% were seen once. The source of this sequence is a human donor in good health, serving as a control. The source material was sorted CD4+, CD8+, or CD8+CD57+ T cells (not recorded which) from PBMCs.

CDR3 bases: TGCAGTGCTAGAGATCATACAGCGACTAACTATGGCTACACCTTC. Its protein is CSARDHTATNYGYTF. This chain uses TRBV20-1 with TRBJ1-2; D gene unclear. V lost 0 bases and J lost 0, with 11 bases in between. Germline V CDR1 and CDR2: DFQATT, SNEGSKA (reference sequence). This CDR3 region has 15 residues.